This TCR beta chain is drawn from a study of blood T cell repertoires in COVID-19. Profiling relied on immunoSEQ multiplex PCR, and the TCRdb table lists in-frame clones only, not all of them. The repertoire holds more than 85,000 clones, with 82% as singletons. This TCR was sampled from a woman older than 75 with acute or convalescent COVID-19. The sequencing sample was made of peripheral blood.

The CDR3 loop is CASRPGQITDTQYF. CDR3 coding DNA: TGTGCCAGCAGGCCGGGACAGATCACAGATACGCAGTATTTT. The rearrangement joins TRBV28 to TRBJ2-3; TRBD1 matches at 7 bases. V lost 6 bases and J lost 2; bases outside the gene matches: 5. The germline V gene has CDR1 MDHEN and CDR2 SYDVKM. This CDR3 has 14 residues.